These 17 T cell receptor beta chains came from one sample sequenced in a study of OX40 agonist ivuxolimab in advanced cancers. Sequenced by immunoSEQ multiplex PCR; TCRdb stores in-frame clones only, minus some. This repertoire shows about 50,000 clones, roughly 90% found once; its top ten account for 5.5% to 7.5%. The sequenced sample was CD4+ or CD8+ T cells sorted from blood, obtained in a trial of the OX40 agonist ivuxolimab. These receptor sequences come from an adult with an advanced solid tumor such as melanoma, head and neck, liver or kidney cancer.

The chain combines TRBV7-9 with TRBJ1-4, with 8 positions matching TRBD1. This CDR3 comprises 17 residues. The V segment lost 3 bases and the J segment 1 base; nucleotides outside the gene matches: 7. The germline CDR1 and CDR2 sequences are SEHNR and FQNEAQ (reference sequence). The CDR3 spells CASSFPGQGGTNEKLFF. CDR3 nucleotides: TGTGCCAGCAGCTTTCCCGGACAGGGTGGAACTAATGAAAAACTGTTTTTT.

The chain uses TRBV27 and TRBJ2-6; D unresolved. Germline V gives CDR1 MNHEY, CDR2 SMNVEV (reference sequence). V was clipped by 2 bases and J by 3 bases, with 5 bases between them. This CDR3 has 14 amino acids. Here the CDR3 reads CASSLPDGANVLTF. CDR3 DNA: TGTGCCAGCAGTTTACCCGATGGGGCCAACGTCCTGACTTTC.

CDR3 DNA: TGTGCCAGCAGCCAACCGGGACAGGGTATAACCGGGGAGCTGTTTTTT. Translating it yields CASSQPGQGITGELFF. V and J are TRBV5-4 and TRBJ2-2, with TRBD1 matching 9 bases. Germline values: CDR1 SGHNT, CDR2 YYREEE (reference sequence). J lost 5 bases, V lost 4 bases, and 9 bases had no gene match. The CDR3 sequence is 16 residues long.

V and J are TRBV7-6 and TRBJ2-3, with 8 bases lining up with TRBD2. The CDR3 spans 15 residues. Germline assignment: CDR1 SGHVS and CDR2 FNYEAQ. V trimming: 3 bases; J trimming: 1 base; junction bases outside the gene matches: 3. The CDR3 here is CASSFEAGGTDTQYF. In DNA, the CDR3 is TGTGCCAGCAGCTTTGAAGCGGGAGGCACAGATACGCAGTATTTT.

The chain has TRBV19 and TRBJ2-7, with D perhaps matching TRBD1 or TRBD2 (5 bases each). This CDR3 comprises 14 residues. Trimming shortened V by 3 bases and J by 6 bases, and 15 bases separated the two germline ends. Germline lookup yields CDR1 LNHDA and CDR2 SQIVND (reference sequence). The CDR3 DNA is TGTGCCAGTAGTATCGTCGGGGACGGTGGCGAGCAGTACTTC. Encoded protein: CASSIVGDGGEQYF.

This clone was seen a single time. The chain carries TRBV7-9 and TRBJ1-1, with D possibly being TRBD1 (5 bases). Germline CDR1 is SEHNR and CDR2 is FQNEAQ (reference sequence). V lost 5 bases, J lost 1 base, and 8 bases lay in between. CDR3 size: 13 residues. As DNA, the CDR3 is TGTGCCAGCAGCCTGACAGAGAACACTGAAGCTTTCTTT. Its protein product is CASSLTENTEAFF.

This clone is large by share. This CDR3 is CASSPKIASTEAFF. The DNA of the CDR3 is TGTGCCAGCAGCCCAAAGATCGCGAGCACTGAAGCTTTCTTT. The chain uses TRBV7-8 and TRBJ1-1; D gene uncertain. V dropped 5 bases and J dropped 4 bases, with 14 bases sitting between them. The CDR3 sequence is 14 residues long. Per germline, CDR1 SGHVS and CDR2 FQNEAQ.

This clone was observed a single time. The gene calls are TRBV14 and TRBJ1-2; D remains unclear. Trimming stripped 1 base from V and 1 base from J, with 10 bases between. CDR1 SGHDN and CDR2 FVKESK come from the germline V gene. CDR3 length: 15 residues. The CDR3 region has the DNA TGTGCCAGCAGCCAAGGGGCAGGATATAACTATGGCTACACCTTC. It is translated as CASSQGAGYNYGYTF.

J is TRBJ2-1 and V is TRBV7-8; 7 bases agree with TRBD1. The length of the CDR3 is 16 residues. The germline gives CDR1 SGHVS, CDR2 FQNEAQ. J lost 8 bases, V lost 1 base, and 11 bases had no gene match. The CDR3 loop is CASSLVARGIEDEQFF. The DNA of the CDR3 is TGTGCCAGCAGCTTAGTTGCCAGGGGGATAGAGGATGAGCAGTTCTTC.

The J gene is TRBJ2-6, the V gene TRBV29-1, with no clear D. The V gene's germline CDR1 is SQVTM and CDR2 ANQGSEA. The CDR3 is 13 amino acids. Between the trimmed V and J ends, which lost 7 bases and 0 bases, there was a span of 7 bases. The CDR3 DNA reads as TGCAGCGCCCTAAGCTCTGGGGCCAACGTCCTGACTTTC. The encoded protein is CSALSSGANVLTF.

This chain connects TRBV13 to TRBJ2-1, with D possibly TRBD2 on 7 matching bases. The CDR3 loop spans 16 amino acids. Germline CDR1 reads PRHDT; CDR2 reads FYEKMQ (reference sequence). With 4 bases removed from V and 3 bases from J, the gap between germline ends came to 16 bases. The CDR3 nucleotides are TGTGCCAGCAGCTCCCCGTGGAGGGGGGGCTACAATGAGCAGTTCTTC. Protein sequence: CASSSPWRGGYNEQFF.

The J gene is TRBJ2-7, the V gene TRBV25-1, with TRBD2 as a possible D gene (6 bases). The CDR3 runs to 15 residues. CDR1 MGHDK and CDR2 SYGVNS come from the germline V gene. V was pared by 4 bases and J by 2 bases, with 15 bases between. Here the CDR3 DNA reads TGTGCCAGCAGTGTTCCCGGGACTGGAACCTACGAGCAGTACTTC. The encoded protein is CASSVPGTGTYEQYF.

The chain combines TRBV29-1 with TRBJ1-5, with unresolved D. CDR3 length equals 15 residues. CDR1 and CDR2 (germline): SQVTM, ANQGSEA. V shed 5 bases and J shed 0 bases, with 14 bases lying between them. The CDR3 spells CSVKGSGNSNQPQHF. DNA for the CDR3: TGCAGCGTTAAAGGATCGGGGAATAGCAATCAGCCCCAGCATTTT.

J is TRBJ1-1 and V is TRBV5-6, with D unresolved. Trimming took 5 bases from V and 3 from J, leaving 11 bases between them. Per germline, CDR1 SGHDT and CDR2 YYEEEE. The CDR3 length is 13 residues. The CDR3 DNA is TGTGCCAGCAGTTTTCAGGATTACACTGAAGCTTTCTTT. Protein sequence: CASSFQDYTEAFF.

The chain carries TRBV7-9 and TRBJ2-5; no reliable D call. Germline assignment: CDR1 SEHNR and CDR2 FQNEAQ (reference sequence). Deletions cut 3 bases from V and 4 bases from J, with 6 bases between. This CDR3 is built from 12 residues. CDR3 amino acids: CASSLGLETQYF. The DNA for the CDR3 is TGTGCCAGCAGCTTGGGATTAGAGACCCAGTACTTC. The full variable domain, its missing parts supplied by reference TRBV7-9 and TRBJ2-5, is DTGVSQNPRHKITKRGQNVTFRCDPISEHNRLYWYRQTLGQGPEFLTYFQNEAQLEKSRLLSDRFSAERPKGSFSTLEIQRTEQGDSAMYLCASSLGLETQYFGPGTRLLVL.

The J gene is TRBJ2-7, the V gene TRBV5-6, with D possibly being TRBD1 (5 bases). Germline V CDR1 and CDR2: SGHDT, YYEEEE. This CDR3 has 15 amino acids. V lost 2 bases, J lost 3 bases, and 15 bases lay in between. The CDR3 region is CASSFSPGHHYEQYV. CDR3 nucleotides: TGTGCCAGCAGCTTTTCTCCAGGACACCACTACGAGCAGTACGTC.

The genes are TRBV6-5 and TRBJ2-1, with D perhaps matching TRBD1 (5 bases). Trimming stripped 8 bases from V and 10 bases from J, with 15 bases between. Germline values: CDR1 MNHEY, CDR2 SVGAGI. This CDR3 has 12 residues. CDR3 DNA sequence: TGTGCCAGCCTTACAGGCCGTGGGGAGCAGTTCTTC. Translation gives CASLTGRGEQFF.